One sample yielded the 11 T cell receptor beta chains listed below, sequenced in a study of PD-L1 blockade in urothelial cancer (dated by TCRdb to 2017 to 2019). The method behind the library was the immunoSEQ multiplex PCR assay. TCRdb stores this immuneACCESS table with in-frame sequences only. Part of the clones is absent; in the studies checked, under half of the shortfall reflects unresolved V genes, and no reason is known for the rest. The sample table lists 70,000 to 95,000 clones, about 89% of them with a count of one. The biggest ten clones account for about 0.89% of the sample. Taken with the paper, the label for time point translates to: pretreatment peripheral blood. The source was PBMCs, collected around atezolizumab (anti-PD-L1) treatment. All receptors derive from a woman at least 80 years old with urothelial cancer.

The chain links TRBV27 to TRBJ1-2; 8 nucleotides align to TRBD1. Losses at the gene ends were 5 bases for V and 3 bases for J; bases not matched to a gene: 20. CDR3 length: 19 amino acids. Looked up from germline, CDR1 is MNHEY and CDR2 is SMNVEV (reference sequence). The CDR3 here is CASSKEPGGSSMYYYGYTF. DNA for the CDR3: TGTGCCAGCAGTAAGGAACCAGGGGGCTCTTCAATGTACTACTATGGCTACACCTTC.

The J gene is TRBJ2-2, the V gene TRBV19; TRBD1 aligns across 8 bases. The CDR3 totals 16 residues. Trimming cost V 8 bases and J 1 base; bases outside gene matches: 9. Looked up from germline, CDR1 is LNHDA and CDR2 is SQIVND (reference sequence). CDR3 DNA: TGTGCCAGTGTAGGAAGGGGACAGGTGAACACCGGGGAGCTGTTTTTT. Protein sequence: CASVGRGQVNTGELFF.

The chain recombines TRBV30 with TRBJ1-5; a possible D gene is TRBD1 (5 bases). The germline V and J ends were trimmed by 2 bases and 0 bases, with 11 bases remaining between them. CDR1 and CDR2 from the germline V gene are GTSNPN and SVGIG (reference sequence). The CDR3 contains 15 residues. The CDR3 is CAWSRTQYSNQPQHF. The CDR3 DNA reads TGTGCCTGGAGTCGGACACAGTATAGCAATCAGCCCCAGCATTTT.

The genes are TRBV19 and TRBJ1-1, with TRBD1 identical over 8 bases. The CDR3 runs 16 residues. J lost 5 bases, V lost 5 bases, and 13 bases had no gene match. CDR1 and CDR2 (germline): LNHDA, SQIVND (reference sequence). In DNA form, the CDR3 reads TGTGCCAGTAGTCCCCGACAGGGGCCCACGGGGACTGAAGCTTTCTTT. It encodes CASSPRQGPTGTEAFF.

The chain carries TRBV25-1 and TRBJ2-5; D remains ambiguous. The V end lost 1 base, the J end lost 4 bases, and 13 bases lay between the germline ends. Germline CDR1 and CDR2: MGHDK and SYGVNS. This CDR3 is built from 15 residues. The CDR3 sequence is CASSESGRSRETQYF. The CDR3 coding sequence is TGTGCCAGCAGTGAATCAGGCAGGTCCAGAGAGACCCAGTACTTC.

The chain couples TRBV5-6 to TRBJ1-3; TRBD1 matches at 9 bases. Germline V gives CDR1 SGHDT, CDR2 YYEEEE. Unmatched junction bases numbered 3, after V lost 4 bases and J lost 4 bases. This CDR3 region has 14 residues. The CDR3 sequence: CASSTGGAGNTIYF. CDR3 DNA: TGTGCCAGCAGCACAGGGGGCGCCGGAAACACCATATATTTT.

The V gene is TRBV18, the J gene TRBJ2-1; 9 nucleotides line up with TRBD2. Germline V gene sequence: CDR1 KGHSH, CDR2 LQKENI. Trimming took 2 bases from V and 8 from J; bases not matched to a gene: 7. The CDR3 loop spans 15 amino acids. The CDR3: CASSPWGLATDEQFF. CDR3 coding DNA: TGTGCCAGCTCACCATGGGGACTAGCTACCGATGAGCAGTTCTTC.

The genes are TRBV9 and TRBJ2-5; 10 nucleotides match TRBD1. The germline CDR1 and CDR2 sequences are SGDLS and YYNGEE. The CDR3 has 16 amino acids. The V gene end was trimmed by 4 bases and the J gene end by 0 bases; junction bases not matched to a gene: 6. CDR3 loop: CASSPGTGVYQETQYF. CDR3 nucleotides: TGTGCCAGCAGCCCGGGGACAGGGGTGTACCAAGAGACCCAGTACTTC.

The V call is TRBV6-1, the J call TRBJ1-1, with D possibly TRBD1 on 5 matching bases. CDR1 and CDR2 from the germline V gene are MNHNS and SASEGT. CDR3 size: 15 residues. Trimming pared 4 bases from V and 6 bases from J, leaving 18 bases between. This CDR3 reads CASSVGQGGRAEAFF. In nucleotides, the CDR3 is TGTGCCAGCAGTGTAGGGCAGGGAGGGAGGGCTGAAGCTTTCTTT.

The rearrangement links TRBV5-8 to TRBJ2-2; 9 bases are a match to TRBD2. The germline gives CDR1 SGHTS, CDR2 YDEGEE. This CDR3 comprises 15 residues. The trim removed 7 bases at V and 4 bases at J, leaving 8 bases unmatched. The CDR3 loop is CASGNSGRGTGELFF. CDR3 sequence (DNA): TGTGCCAGCGGAAATAGCGGGAGAGGCACCGGGGAGCTGTTTTTT.

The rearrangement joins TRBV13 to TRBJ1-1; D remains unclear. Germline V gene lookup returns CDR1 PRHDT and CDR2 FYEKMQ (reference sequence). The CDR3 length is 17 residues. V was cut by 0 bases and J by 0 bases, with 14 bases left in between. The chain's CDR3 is CASSLGLGILMNTEAFF. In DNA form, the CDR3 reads TGTGCCAGCAGCTTAGGCCTCGGGATCCTCATGAACACTGAAGCTTTCTTT.